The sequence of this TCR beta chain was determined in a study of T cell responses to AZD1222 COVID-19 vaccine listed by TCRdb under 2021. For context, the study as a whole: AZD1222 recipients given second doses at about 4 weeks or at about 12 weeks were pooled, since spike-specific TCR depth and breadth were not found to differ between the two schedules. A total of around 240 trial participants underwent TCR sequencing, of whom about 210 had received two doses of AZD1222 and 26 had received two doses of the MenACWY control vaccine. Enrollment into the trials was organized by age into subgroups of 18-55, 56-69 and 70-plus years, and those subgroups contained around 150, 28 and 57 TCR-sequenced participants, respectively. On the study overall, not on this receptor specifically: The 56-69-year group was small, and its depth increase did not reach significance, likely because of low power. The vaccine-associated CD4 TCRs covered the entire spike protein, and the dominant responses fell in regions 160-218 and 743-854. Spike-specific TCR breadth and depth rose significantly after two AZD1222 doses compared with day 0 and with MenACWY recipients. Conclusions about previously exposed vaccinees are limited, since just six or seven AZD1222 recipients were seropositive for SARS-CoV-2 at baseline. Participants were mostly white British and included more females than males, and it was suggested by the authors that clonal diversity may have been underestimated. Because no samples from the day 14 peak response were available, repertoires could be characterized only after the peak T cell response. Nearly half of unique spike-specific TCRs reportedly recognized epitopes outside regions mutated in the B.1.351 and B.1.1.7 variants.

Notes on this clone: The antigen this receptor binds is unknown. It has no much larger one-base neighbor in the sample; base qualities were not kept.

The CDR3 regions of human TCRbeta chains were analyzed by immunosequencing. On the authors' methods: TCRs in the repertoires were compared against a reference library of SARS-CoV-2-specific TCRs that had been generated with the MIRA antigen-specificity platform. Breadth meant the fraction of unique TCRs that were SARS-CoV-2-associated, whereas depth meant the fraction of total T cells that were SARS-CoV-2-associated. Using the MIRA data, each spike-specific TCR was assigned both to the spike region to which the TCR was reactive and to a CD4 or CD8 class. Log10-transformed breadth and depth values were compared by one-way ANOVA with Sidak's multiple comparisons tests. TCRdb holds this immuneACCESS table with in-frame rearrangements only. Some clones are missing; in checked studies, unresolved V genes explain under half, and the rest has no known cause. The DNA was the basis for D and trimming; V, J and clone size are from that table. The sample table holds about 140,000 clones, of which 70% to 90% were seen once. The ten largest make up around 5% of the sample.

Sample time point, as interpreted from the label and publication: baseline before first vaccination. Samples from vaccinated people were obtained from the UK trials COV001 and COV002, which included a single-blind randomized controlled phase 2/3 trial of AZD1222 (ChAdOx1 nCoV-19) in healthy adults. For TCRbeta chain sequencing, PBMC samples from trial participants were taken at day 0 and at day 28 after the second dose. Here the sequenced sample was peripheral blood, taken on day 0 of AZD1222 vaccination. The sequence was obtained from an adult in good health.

The sequence in DNA is TGTGCCAGCAGCTGGGGACAGGCGAGCTCCTACGAGCAGTACTTC. This sequence encodes CASSWGQASSYEQYF. The chain joins TRBV5-6 to TRBJ2-7; 8 junctional bases match TRBD1. The CDR3 starts with the cysteine, ends with the phenylalanine, and has 15 residues. The entry retains the CDR3 DNA only, 45 bases that are in frame from base 1. Germline trimming: 3 bases from V, 0 bases from J; junction bases outside gene matches: 5. The CDR1 and CDR2 encoded by the germline V gene are SGHDT and YYEEEE.